The clone carrying this T cell receptor (beta chain) was counted at least ten times. Antigen specificity is unknown. V was shortened by 5 bases and J by 9 bases, with 14 bases between the two germline ends. Germline-derived CDR1 and CDR2 are KGHSH and LQKENI. The CDR3 covers 13 residues. This sample was included in a study of beta chain features in type 1 diabetes. About the study: The study found patients and healthy donors alike in age, gender and cell yields. Study observations and caveats: The naive, central memory and Treg TCRB repertoires of patients appeared to be more similar to one another than those of healthy donors. All four CD4+ subsets from Type 1 diabetes patients carried moderately but significantly shorter TCRB CDR3s. More deletions and fewer insertions at VDJ junctions were seen in type 1 diabetes patients.

The study reverse transcribed the entire isolated RNA, so it sequenced expressed TCRB transcripts. The protocol was immunoSEQ multiplex PCR, while the TCRdb copy is restricted to in-frame clones and leaves out a portion. This table has about 160,000 clones, 7.8% appearing once. The J gene is TRBJ2-1, the V gene TRBV18, with D possibly matching TRBD2 (6 bases). Sequencing was carried out using central memory CD4+ T cells from blood. The TCR comes from a middle-aged woman with type 1 diabetes. The CDR3 DNA reads TGTGCCAGCTCAAACCGGGACTCCGGTGAGCAGTTCTTC. It specifies CASSNRDSGEQFF.